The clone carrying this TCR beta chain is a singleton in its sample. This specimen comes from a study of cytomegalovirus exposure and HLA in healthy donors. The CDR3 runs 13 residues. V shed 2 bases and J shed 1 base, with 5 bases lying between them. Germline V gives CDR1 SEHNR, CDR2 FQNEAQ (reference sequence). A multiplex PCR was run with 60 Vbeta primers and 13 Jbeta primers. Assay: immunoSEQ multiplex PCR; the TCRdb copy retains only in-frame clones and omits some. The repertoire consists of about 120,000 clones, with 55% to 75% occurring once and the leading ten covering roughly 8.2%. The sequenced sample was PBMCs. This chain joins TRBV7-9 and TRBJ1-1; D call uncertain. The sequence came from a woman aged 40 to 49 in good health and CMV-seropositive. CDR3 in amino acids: CASSLTWNTEAFF. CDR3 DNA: TGTGCCAGCAGCTTAACTTGGAACACTGAAGCTTTCTTT. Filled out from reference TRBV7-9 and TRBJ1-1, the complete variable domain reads DTGVSQNPRHKITKRGQNVTFRCDPISEHNRLYWYRQTLGQGPEFLTYFQNEAQLEKSRLLSDRFSAERPKGSFSTLEIQRTEQGDSAMYLCASSLTWNTEAFFGQGTRLTVV.